What follows are 31 T cell receptor beta chains derived from one specimen sequenced in a study of vaccination and CD4 T cells after COVID-19. These receptors' antigens are unknown. Cultured CD4+ T-cell DNA underwent Oncomine TCR Beta short-read sequencing. TCRdb called the PCR reads again in MiXCR, with one record for every CDR3 protein. The sample gives under 10,000 distinct CDR3 sequences, around 20% of which show up once; roughly 21% is in the top ten. Treatment meaning: approximately 9-day PBMC culture with coronavirus spike peptide pools or control peptides (ViraFEST assay). The sample consisted of CD4+ T cells from blood, cultured in vitro, taken after SARS-CoV-2 vaccination. Receptor source: a human donor who had recovered from COVID-19.

This clonotype is labeled as medium-sized. This chain uses TRBV20-1 with TRBJ1-1, with a weak D call TRBD1 (5 bases). This CDR3 has 11 residues. Looked up from germline, CDR1 is DFQATT and CDR2 is SNEGSKA (reference sequence). V was cut by 5 bases and J by 6 bases, with 10 bases left in between. The CDR3 bases are TGCAGTGCTCCCAGCAGGGCTGAAGCTTTCTTT. Translated: CSAPSRAEAFF.

This clonotype is labeled medium-sized. This rearrangement joins TRBV28 to TRBJ2-5; 11 nucleotides agree with TRBD2. The germline gives CDR1 MDHEN, CDR2 SYDVKM. The junction had 12 bases not matched to a gene; V was cut back by 4 bases and J by 5 bases. The CDR3 is made up of 17 amino acids. CDR3: CASSSAKTSGAGETQYF. The CDR3, as DNA: TGTGCCAGCAGTTCTGCGAAGACTAGCGGGGCCGGGGAGACCCAGTACTTC. Full variable domain (rest looked up from reference TRBV28 and TRBJ2-5): DVKVTQSSRYLVKRTGEKVFLECVQDMDHENMFWYRQDPGLGLRLIYFSYDVKMKEKGDIPEGYSVSREKKERFSLILESASTNQTSMYLCASSSAKTSGAGETQYFGPGTRLLVL.

The V gene is TRBV6-1, the J gene TRBJ2-1; 10 bases fit TRBD1. The J call may be faulty, since TRBJ2-7 better matches the DNA end. The CDR3 consists of 15 residues. The germline V gene has CDR1 MNHNS and CDR2 SASEGT. The CDR3 bases are TGTGCCAGCAGTCGGGACAGGGGAATAATCAATGAGCAGTACTTC. Encoded protein: CASSRDRGIINEQYF.

By proportion, this clonotype is medium-sized (0.01 to 0.1%). The CDR3 here is CASSLMRERETQYF. The CDR3 nucleotides are TGTGCCAGCAGTTTAATGAGGGAGCGAGAGACCCAGTACTTC. This chain connects TRBV27 to TRBJ2-5; the D gene is possibly TRBD2 (5 bases). The CDR3 totals 14 residues. V was trimmed by 2 bases and J by 4 bases, leaving 11 bases between them. Looked up from germline, CDR1 is MNHEY and CDR2 is SMNVEV (reference sequence).

This clonotype is medium-sized (0.01 to 0.1%) within its sample. This chain connects TRBV7-3 to TRBJ1-2; no clear D. The CDR3 has 13 residues. V was shortened by 5 bases and J by 1 base, with 8 bases between the two germline ends. Germline CDR1 is SGHTA and CDR2 is FQGTGA. CDR3 nucleotides: TGTGCCAGCAGCCGCACAATTAACTATGGCTACACCTTC. Its translation: CASSRTINYGYTF.

The CDR3 sequence: CASSYAAGTGYGYTF. The DNA for the CDR3 is TGTGCCAGCAGTTATGCGGCAGGGACAGGCTATGGCTACACCTTC. The J gene is TRBJ1-2, the V gene TRBV6-5; 8 bases fit TRBD1. CDR3 length: 15 amino acids. Trimming cost V 3 bases and J 4 bases; bases outside gene matches: 7. Germline V gives CDR1 MNHEY, CDR2 SVGAGI.

V is TRBV20-1 and J is TRBJ2-7; tentative D call: TRBD1 (6 bases). Trimming cost V 3 bases and J 3 bases, with 15 bases left between them. CDR3 length: 14 residues. From germline, CDR1 is DFQATT and CDR2 SNEGSKA (reference sequence). This chain's CDR3 is CSARRQVMDYEQYF. For the CDR3, the DNA is TGCAGTGCTAGGCGACAGGTCATGGACTACGAGCAGTACTTC.

The chain couples TRBV6-2 or TRBV6-3 to TRBJ2-3; either TRBD1 or TRBD2 may supply D (5 bases each). The CDR3 has 17 residues. V dropped 4 bases and J dropped 4 bases, with 21 bases sitting between them. CDR1 is MNHEY and CDR2 is SVGEGT in the germline V gene. The CDR3 bases are TGTGCCAGCAGTTCCCAGCAACGGGGACGAGGAGCAGATACGCAGTATTTT. This gives the protein CASSSQQRGRGADTQYF.

This clonotype showed up just a few times. The chain links TRBV6-2 or TRBV6-3 to TRBJ1-6, with D unresolved. Per germline, CDR1 MNHEY and CDR2 SVGEGT. This CDR3 spans 13 amino acids. V gave up 0 bases and J gave up 14 bases, with 11 bases separating them. This chain's CDR3 is CASSYSDPAALHF. DNA for the CDR3: TGTGCCAGCAGTTACTCCGACCCCGCGGCCCTCCACTTT.

The chain uses TRBV2 and TRBJ2-7; TRBD1 matches at 9 bases. Germline V gene lookup returns CDR1 SNHLY and CDR2 FYNNEI. This CDR3 spans 14 amino acids. V lost 7 bases, J lost 5 bases, and 9 bases stayed unmatched. The CDR3 protein is CASKRQGGRNEQYF. In DNA, the CDR3 is TGTGCCAGCAAGCGACAGGGGGGAAGGAACGAGCAGTACTTC.

The chain uses TRBV11-3 and TRBJ2-6; D gene unclear. Germline CDR1 and CDR2: SGHNT and YENEEA. Between the trimmed V and J ends, which lost 2 bases and 1 base, there was a span of 6 bases. CDR3 length: 15 residues. The CDR3 spells CASSLMQSGANVLTF. CDR3 nucleotides: TGTGCCAGCAGCTTAATGCAGTCTGGGGCCAACGTCCTGACTTTC.

This clonotype qualifies as medium-sized. This chain connects TRBV7-9 to TRBJ1-6, with D uncertain. Between the trimmed V and J ends, which lost 3 bases and 7 bases, there was a span of 7 bases. The CDR3 covers 13 residues. Looked up from germline, CDR1 is SEHNR and CDR2 is FQNEAQ (reference sequence). The CDR3 loop is CASSFSANSPLHF. CDR3 DNA: TGTGCCAGCAGCTTTTCGGCGAATTCACCCCTCCACTTT.

This clonotype occurred a few times. This chain joins TRBV19 and TRBJ2-7; the D gene is possibly TRBD1 (5 bases). The CDR3 has 15 residues. V lost 4 bases, J lost 0 bases, and 13 bases lay in between. Germline CDR1 and CDR2: LNHDA and SQIVND (reference sequence). In nucleotides, the CDR3 is TGTGCCAGTAGTACTGCTGGGGCAGCCTCCTACGAGCAGTACTTC. It is translated as CASSTAGAASYEQYF.

By its share, this clonotype is medium-sized. The CDR3 loop reads CASSLKNRVLNYGYTF. The CDR3 bases are TGTGCCAGCAGCCTCAAAAACAGGGTATTAAACTATGGCTACACCTTC. The chain carries TRBV28 and TRBJ1-2; possible D gene TRBD1, 6 bases. This CDR3 is built from 16 residues. The V end lost 6 bases, the J end lost 2 bases, and 19 bases lay between the germline ends. Germline lookup yields CDR1 MDHEN and CDR2 SYDVKM.

This chain uses TRBV28 with TRBJ1-2; no definite D call. This CDR3 is built from 12 residues. CDR1 MDHEN and CDR2 SYDVKM come from the germline V gene. Trimming pared 6 bases from V and 4 bases from J, leaving 9 bases between. CDR3 region: CASSLRAYGYTF. DNA for the CDR3: TGTGCCAGCAGCCTTCGGGCCTATGGCTACACCTTC.

The chain couples TRBV6-1 to TRBJ2-3; either TRBD1 or TRBD2 may fit D (5 bases each). V shed 5 bases and J shed 2 bases, with 14 bases lying between them. From germline, CDR1 is MNHNS and CDR2 SASEGT. This CDR3 has 15 amino acids. The CDR3 nucleotides are TGTGCCAGCAGTCAAAAAGGGACCGCCACAGATACGCAGTATTTT. It encodes CASSQKGTATDTQYF.

CDR3 protein: CASIGQRYSYEQYF. In nucleotides, the CDR3 is TGTGCCAGCATTGGGCAGCGCTATAGCTACGAGCAGTACTTC. The genes are TRBV6-1 and TRBJ2-7; D remains ambiguous. Trimming left V 7 bases short and J 3 bases short, with 16 bases between. This CDR3 spans 14 amino acids. Germline loops: CDR1 MNHNS, CDR2 SASEGT.

This chain links TRBV11-3 with TRBJ1-1; D uncertain. There are 14 residues in the CDR3. Trimming stripped 6 bases from V and 4 bases from J, with 15 bases between. CDR1 is SGHNT, CDR2 YENEEA, per germline. The CDR3 nucleotides read TGTGCCAGCAGAGAACGTAGTGAGGGCACTGAAGCTTTCTTT. Translating it yields CASRERSEGTEAFF.

This clonotype ranks as medium-sized (0.01 to 0.1%). The chain uses TRBV6-1 and TRBJ2-5, with a tentative D call TRBD1 (6 bases). V gave up 10 bases and J gave up 2 bases, with 17 bases separating them. The CDR3 has 14 amino acids. Germline V gene lookup returns CDR1 MNHNS and CDR2 SASEGT. CDR3 bases: TGTGCCACCTTGGACAGCCCGCGACAAGAGACCCAGTACTTC. Residues: CATLDSPRQETQYF.

The rearrangement joins TRBV6-1 to TRBJ1-1, with 12 bases aligning to TRBD1. The CDR3 sequence is 16 residues long. J was trimmed by 3 bases and V by 6 bases; bases with no gene match: 8. Germline values: CDR1 MNHNS, CDR2 SASEGT. The CDR3 nucleotides are TGTGCCAGCAGCCCGGGACAGGGGGCGAGGTACACTGAAGCTTTCTTT. Translation: CASSPGQGARYTEAFF.

By proportion, this clonotype is medium-sized. This chain connects TRBV27 to TRBJ2-7; 8 nucleotides line up with TRBD2. Germline CDR1 is MNHEY and CDR2 is SMNVEV (reference sequence). This CDR3 is 15 amino acids long. J gave up 6 bases and V 0 bases, and 7 bases lay outside the gene matches. Here the CDR3 reads CASSLSGLGAPEQYF. The CDR3 DNA is TGTGCCAGCAGTTTATCGGGACTAGGAGCCCCCGAGCAGTACTTC.

This clonotype was observed a few times. The V and J genes are TRBV6-2 or TRBV6-3 and TRBJ2-7; possible D gene TRBD1, 5 bases. Per the germline V gene, CDR1 is MNHEY and CDR2 is SVGEGT. The CDR3 consists of 15 residues. V lost 8 bases and J 0 bases, leaving 17 bases between the germline ends. The CDR3: CASSWGGTSSYEQYF. CDR3 coding DNA: TGTGCCAGCTCGTGGGGCGGAACGAGCTCCTACGAGCAGTACTTC.

The chain recombines TRBV20-1 with TRBJ2-2, with D perhaps TRBD1 or TRBD2 (5 bases each). The CDR3 runs 14 residues. Germline CDR1 reads DFQATT; CDR2 reads SNEGSKA (reference sequence). V was trimmed by 1 base and J by 7 bases, leaving 13 bases between them. The CDR3 loop is CSARGAEGFGELFF. In DNA form, the CDR3 reads TGCAGTGCTAGAGGCGCAGAGGGGTTCGGGGAGCTGTTTTTT.

The rearrangement links TRBV4-3 to TRBJ1-1; TRBD1 agrees at 9 bases. The CDR3 extends over 14 amino acids. CDR1 and CDR2 from the germline V gene are LGHNA and YSLEER. With V trimmed by 5 bases and J by 3 bases, 4 bases remained unmatched. The CDR3 coding sequence is TGCGCCAGCAGCAAGGACAGGGGTTACACTGAAGCTTTCTTT. Translated: CASSKDRGYTEAFF.

V gene TRBV19 combines with J gene TRBJ2-3, with a tentative D call TRBD2 (7 bases). This CDR3 has 19 residues. Trimming removed 7 bases from V and 0 bases from J, with 26 bases in between. The germline gives CDR1 LNHDA, CDR2 SQIVND (reference sequence). The CDR3 nucleotides are TGTGCCAGTACCCCGTGGGGACACGGACTAGATTTAAGCACAGATACGCAGTATTTT. This encodes CASTPWGHGLDLSTDTQYF.

By sample share, this clonotype is medium-sized. The chain carries TRBV20-1 and TRBJ1-5, with TRBD1 as a possible D gene (6 bases). V lost 3 bases, J lost 2 bases, and 8 bases lay in between. CDR1 DFQATT and CDR2 SNEGSKA come from the germline V gene (reference sequence). CDR3 length: 13 amino acids. This CDR3 is CSARSGGNQPQHF. The CDR3 bases are TGCAGTGCTAGGTCAGGGGGCAATCAGCCCCAGCATTTT.

The chain recombines TRBV7-9 with TRBJ2-1; possible D gene TRBD1, 6 bases. The CDR3 extends over 14 amino acids. V was shortened by 0 bases and J by 6 bases, with 9 bases between the two germline ends. Germline V lookup: CDR1 SEHNR, CDR2 FQNEAQ (reference sequence). CDR3 nucleotides: TGTGCCAGCAGCTTAGCAGGACAGCTCAATGAGCAGTTCTTC. This gives the protein CASSLAGQLNEQFF.

This clonotype was seen only once. The chain combines TRBV18 with TRBJ2-3; D call uncertain. The germline V and J ends were trimmed by 4 bases and 2 bases, with 7 bases remaining between them. Germline-derived CDR1 and CDR2 are KGHSH and LQKENI. This CDR3 region has 13 residues. CDR3 coding DNA: TGTGCCAGCTCACGGGATACCACAGATACGCAGTATTTT. Encoded protein: CASSRDTTDTQYF.

V gene TRBV29-1 combines with J gene TRBJ1-2, with TRBD1 matching 8 bases. Germline loops: CDR1 SQVTM, CDR2 ANQGSEA. J was trimmed by 3 bases and V by 6 bases; bases with no gene match: 0. This CDR3 is built from 11 residues. For the CDR3, the DNA is TGCAGCGTGGGACAGGACTATGGCTACACCTTC. Translated, it gives CSVGQDYGYTF.

By sample share, this clonotype is medium-sized. This rearrangement joins TRBV7-2 to TRBJ2-7; D perhaps matches TRBD2 (7 bases). This CDR3 region has 14 residues. Trimming stripped 6 bases from V and 6 bases from J, with 18 bases between. The V gene's germline CDR1 is SGHTA and CDR2 FQGNSA. Here the CDR3 reads CASRGAGAPGEQYF. The DNA for the CDR3 is TGTGCCAGCAGGGGGGCGGGAGCCCCAGGCGAGCAGTACTTC.

The rearrangement links TRBV6-2 or TRBV6-3 to TRBJ2-6, with no clear D. Per the germline V gene, CDR1 is MNHEY and CDR2 is SVGEGT. The CDR3 length is 15 residues. V was shortened by 2 bases and J by 2 bases, with 7 bases between the two germline ends. This CDR3 reads CASSYPPTGANVLTF. The CDR3 nucleotides are TGTGCCAGCAGTTACCCCCCGACTGGGGCCAACGTCCTGACTTTC.